The 22 T cell receptor beta chains in this list originate from one sample, sequenced in a study of blood T cells in healthy people across ages. Then a second PCR, running roughly 6 to 11 cycles, was carried out with a sample-barcoded 5' primer and a J-beta primer mix. MiXCR, run by TCRdb on the 5' RACE reads, gives a single entry per CDR3 protein. The profile shows about 1.4 million distinct CDR3 sequences, approximately 59% of them singletons. Material for sequencing was blood. These receptors were collected from a man aged 18 to 35 in good health.

This chain joins TRBV2 and TRBJ2-3; D possibly corresponds to TRBD2 (6 bases). Trimming removed 4 bases at V and 3 bases at J, with 14 bases between. CDR1 and CDR2 from the germline V gene are SNHLY and FYNNEI. The CDR3 loop spans 15 amino acids. CDR3 DNA sequence: TGTGCCAGCAGTGTAAGGGCGCTAGCGACAGATACGCAGTATTTT. Amino acid sequence: CASSVRALATDTQYF.

This clonotype was detected a few times. The chain joins TRBV29-1 to TRBJ2-7; weak D call: TRBD2 (6 bases). This CDR3 comprises 14 residues. V was clipped by 6 bases and J by 5 bases, with 20 bases between them. Germline V CDR1 and CDR2: SQVTM, ANQGSEA. CDR3: CSVGGDATVDEQYF. CDR3 in DNA: TGCAGCGTGGGCGGGGACGCCACGGTAGACGAGCAGTACTTC.

The V and J genes are TRBV28 and TRBJ1-1, with 8 nucleotides matching TRBD1. The length of the CDR3 is 17 residues. CDR1 and CDR2 (germline): MDHEN, SYDVKM. Trimming cost V 6 bases and J 2 bases; bases outside gene matches: 14. The CDR3 nucleotides are TGTGCCAGCAGGCTACAGGGGGGGCATTACCCCAACACTGAAGCTTTCTTT. Its protein product is CASRLQGGHYPNTEAFF.

The chain uses TRBV6-2 or TRBV6-3 and TRBJ2-7; TRBD1 aligns across 9 bases. CDR1 and CDR2 (germline): MNHEY, SVGEGT. The CDR3 has 13 residues. The V and J ends lost 10 bases and 2 bases, in that order; junction bases with no gene match: 6. Here the CDR3 reads CANLWDRAYEQYF. DNA of the CDR3: TGTGCCAACCTGTGGGACAGGGCCTACGAGCAGTACTTC.

The V and J genes are TRBV27 and TRBJ2-5, with 11 bases lining up with TRBD2. The CDR3 has 15 residues. V was pared by 6 bases and J by 4 bases, with 7 bases of the junction left unmatched. Germline CDR1 is MNHEY and CDR2 is SMNVEV (reference sequence). The CDR3, as DNA: TGTGCCAGCAGCTCACTAGCGGGAGATTTAGAGACCCAGTACTTC. Translated, it gives CASSSLAGDLETQYF.

The J gene is TRBJ2-7, the V gene TRBV3-1; D might be TRBD2 (5 bases). V was trimmed by 0 bases and J by 4 bases, leaving 10 bases between them. Germline V gene sequence: CDR1 LGHDT, CDR2 YNNKEL (reference sequence). The CDR3 extends over 14 amino acids. Here the CDR3 reads CASSQDPTTYEQYF. CDR3 sequence (DNA): TGTGCCAGCAGCCAAGACCCGACTACATACGAGCAGTACTTC.

This clonotype has ten or more counts. The chain carries TRBV30 and TRBJ2-2; 7 bases align to TRBD2. This CDR3 contains 16 residues. The J segment lost 4 bases and the V segment lost 1 base, leaving 9 bases of the junction unmatched. From germline, CDR1 is GTSNPN and CDR2 SVGIG (reference sequence). CDR3 nucleotides: TGTGCCTGGAGTGCCCAGCGGGACGGATTCACCGGGGAGCTGTTTTTT. It yields the protein CAWSAQRDGFTGELFF.

V and J are TRBV9 and TRBJ1-2; a possible D gene is TRBD1 (5 bases). The V end was cut by 4 bases, the J end by 8 bases, with 18 bases between. The germline CDR1 and CDR2 sequences are SGDLS and YYNGEE. This CDR3 region has 14 residues. CDR3 loop: CASSRITGAGGYTF. In nucleotides, the CDR3 is TGTGCCAGCAGCCGAATTACTGGGGCGGGAGGCTACACCTTC.

In this sample, this clonotype turned up a few times. V gene TRBV5-5 combines with J gene TRBJ2-4; no definite D call. The CDR3 contains 14 residues. Germline values: CDR1 SGHKS, CDR2 YYEKEE (reference sequence). The V end was cut by 4 bases, the J end by 6 bases, with 14 bases between. CDR3 nucleotides: TGTGCCAGCAGCGTGGACCACATCGTAAACATTCAGTACTTC. Amino acid sequence: CASSVDHIVNIQYF.

The sample holds a few counts of this clonotype. V and J are TRBV6-5 and TRBJ1-1; D unresolved. CDR3 length: 14 residues. Between the trimmed V and J ends, which lost 0 bases and 2 bases, there was a span of 7 bases. CDR1 and CDR2 (germline): MNHEY, SVGAGI. CDR3 sequence (DNA): TGTGCCAGCAGTTACTCGCGTCAAAACACTGAAGCTTTCTTT. This codes for CASSYSRQNTEAFF.

This chain uses TRBV29-1 with TRBJ2-1, with D possibly called TRBD1 or TRBD2 (5 bases each). The J call may not be correct, given that the DNA end is closer to TRBJ2-7. CDR1 SQVTM and CDR2 ANQGSEA come from the germline V gene. This CDR3 has 15 residues. The CDR3 protein is CSVGFRDPPYNEQYF. Written as DNA, the CDR3 is TGCAGCGTTGGTTTCCGGGACCCACCCTACAATGAGCAGTACTTC.

This clonotype was observed a handful of times. The chain is built from TRBV4-1 and TRBJ1-5; D gene uncertain. The germline V and J ends were trimmed by 0 bases and 0 bases, with 9 bases remaining between them. Germline V lookup: CDR1 MGHRA, CDR2 YSYEKL. The CDR3 is made up of 16 amino acids. The CDR3 protein is CASSQETSYSNQPQHF. CDR3 coding DNA: TGCGCCAGCAGCCAAGAAACAAGCTATAGCAATCAGCCCCAGCATTTT.

The chain is built from TRBV20-1 and TRBJ1-6; 9 positions agree with TRBD1. Trimming removed 0 bases from V and 0 bases from J; junction bases left unmatched: 12. The length of the CDR3 is 20 residues. Germline assignment: CDR1 DFQATT and CDR2 SNEGSKA (reference sequence). The chain's CDR3 is CSARDPKGQGLSSYNSPLHF. The CDR3 nucleotides read TGCAGTGCTAGAGATCCCAAAGGACAGGGGCTTAGCTCCTATAATTCACCCCTCCACTTT.

The rearrangement joins TRBV4-1 to TRBJ1-2, with 7 bases aligning to TRBD1. This CDR3 is 12 amino acids long. Germline V CDR1 and CDR2: MGHRA, YSYEKL. The V segment lost 3 bases and the J segment 8 bases; nucleotides outside the gene matches: 3. In nucleotides, the CDR3 is TGCGCCAGCAGCCAGGGGACAGCGGGCTACACCTTC. Translation gives CASSQGTAGYTF.

V is TRBV9 and J is TRBJ1-2, with D perhaps TRBD1 (6 bases). CDR1 is SGDLS, CDR2 YYNGEE, per germline. The CDR3 totals 15 residues. Trimming cost V 5 bases and J 7 bases, with 21 bases left between them. Here the CDR3 reads CASSTTVGFRGGYTF. The CDR3 DNA is TGTGCCAGCAGTACCACCGTGGGGTTCAGGGGTGGCTACACCTTC.

This chain connects TRBV29-1 to TRBJ2-1; D is unresolved. Germline values: CDR1 SQVTM, CDR2 ANQGSEA. The CDR3 has 15 residues. Trimming stripped 0 bases from V and 4 bases from J, with 13 bases between. The CDR3 DNA is TGCAGCGTTGAAGATCTACAGACAAATTACAATGAGCAGTTCTTC. Translation: CSVEDLQTNYNEQFF.

J is TRBJ2-7 and V is TRBV7-9, with D perhaps matching TRBD1 or TRBD2 (6 bases each). This CDR3 contains 17 residues. Germline V lookup: CDR1 SEHNR, CDR2 FQNEAQ (reference sequence). Trimming took off 3 bases at V and 0 bases at J, with 18 bases between the two ends. DNA of the CDR3: TGTGCCAGCAGCTTTCTCGGGGGCGGGGTTAGCTCCTACGAGCAGTACTTC. This codes for CASSFLGGGVSSYEQYF.

Of note for this clonotype: The CDR3 ends on some other residue instead of the conserved phenylalanine or tryptophan, so this is likely a read error. The chain carries TRBV29-1 and TRBJ2-6, with D perhaps given as TRBD1 or TRBD2 (5 bases each). Germline V gives CDR1 SQVTM, CDR2 ANQGSEA. This CDR3 contains 17 residues. V was clipped by 0 bases and J by 0 bases, with 12 bases between them. CDR3 region: CSVEDRGSNSGANVLTV. CDR3 nucleotide sequence: TGCAGCGTTGAAGATCGGGGCTCAAACTCTGGGGCCAACGTCCTGACTGTC.

The chain couples TRBV7-9 to TRBJ1-2; D not certain. Germline CDR1 is SEHNR and CDR2 is FQNEAQ (reference sequence). This CDR3 has 12 amino acids. Trimming left V 5 bases short and J 6 bases short, with 10 bases between. CDR3 DNA sequence: TGTGCCAGCAGCACTTATAATCATGGCTACACCTTC. This sequence encodes CASSTYNHGYTF. Supplemented by reference TRBV7-9 and TRBJ1-2, the full variable domain reads DTGVSQNPRHKITKRGQNVTFRCDPISEHNRLYWYRQTLGQGPEFLTYFQNEAQLEKSRLLSDRFSAERPKGSFSTLEIQRTEQGDSAMYLCASSTYNHGYTFGSGTRLTVV.

The rearrangement uses TRBV27 and TRBJ2-3, with 9 bases matching TRBD2. This CDR3 has 14 residues. V trimming: 6 bases; J trimming: 6 bases; junction bases outside the gene matches: 7. CDR1 and CDR2 from the germline V gene are MNHEY and SMNVEV (reference sequence). The CDR3 spells CASSGGGAEDTQYF. The CDR3 coding sequence is TGTGCCAGCAGCGGCGGGGGGGCAGAGGATACGCAGTATTTT.

This clonotype appeared once. The chain employs TRBV24-1 and TRBJ2-3; possibly TRBD1 for D (6 bases). CDR3 length equals 15 residues. V lost 6 bases and J lost 0, with 12 bases in between. The V gene's germline CDR1 is KGHDR and CDR2 SFDVKD. CDR3 sequence reads: CATSSTGDSTDTQYF. The CDR3 nucleotides read TGTGCCACCAGTTCGACAGGAGATAGCACAGATACGCAGTATTTT.

The chain links TRBV6-2 or TRBV6-3 to TRBJ2-7; D remains unclear. The CDR3 covers 17 residues. CDR1 is MNHEY and CDR2 is SVGEGT in the germline V gene. V was shortened by 3 bases and J by 3 bases, with 21 bases between the two germline ends. The CDR3 sequence: CASSYQLLRYQGYEQYF. CDR3 coding DNA: TGTGCCAGCAGTTATCAGCTACTGCGGTATCAAGGCTACGAGCAGTACTTC.